This T cell receptor beta chain was identified in a study of shared clonotypes between healthy human individuals. Study-wide findings and caveats: When compared with the clonotypes that were shared by all four sorted-subset donors, the non-shared clonotypes turned out to have lower generation probabilities. Sampling covered nothing but blood. Tissue TCR repertoires likely differ from those found in blood.

Sequencing used immunoSEQ multiplex PCR; TCRdb keeps in-frame clones, though not all of them. The sample includes some 2.1 million clones, about 95% of them seen just once. Of note for this clone: The antigen is unknown.

In the naive CD8 group, cells lacked CD45RO and were positively selected for CCR7, so terminally differentiated effector memory CD45RA+ cells were left out. This TCR was recovered from a man between 18 and 29 years old in good health. Sample: naive CD8+ T cells sorted from blood.

The CDR3: CASSQWVSMNTEAFF. In nucleotides, the CDR3 is TGCGCCAGCAGCCAATGGGTCAGCATGAACACTGAAGCTTTCTTT. This rearrangement joins TRBV4-1 to TRBJ1-1; D remains ambiguous. The V gene's germline CDR1 is MGHRA and CDR2 YSYEKL. Trimming took off 2 bases at V and 0 bases at J, with 10 bases between the two ends. The CDR3 extends over 15 amino acids.